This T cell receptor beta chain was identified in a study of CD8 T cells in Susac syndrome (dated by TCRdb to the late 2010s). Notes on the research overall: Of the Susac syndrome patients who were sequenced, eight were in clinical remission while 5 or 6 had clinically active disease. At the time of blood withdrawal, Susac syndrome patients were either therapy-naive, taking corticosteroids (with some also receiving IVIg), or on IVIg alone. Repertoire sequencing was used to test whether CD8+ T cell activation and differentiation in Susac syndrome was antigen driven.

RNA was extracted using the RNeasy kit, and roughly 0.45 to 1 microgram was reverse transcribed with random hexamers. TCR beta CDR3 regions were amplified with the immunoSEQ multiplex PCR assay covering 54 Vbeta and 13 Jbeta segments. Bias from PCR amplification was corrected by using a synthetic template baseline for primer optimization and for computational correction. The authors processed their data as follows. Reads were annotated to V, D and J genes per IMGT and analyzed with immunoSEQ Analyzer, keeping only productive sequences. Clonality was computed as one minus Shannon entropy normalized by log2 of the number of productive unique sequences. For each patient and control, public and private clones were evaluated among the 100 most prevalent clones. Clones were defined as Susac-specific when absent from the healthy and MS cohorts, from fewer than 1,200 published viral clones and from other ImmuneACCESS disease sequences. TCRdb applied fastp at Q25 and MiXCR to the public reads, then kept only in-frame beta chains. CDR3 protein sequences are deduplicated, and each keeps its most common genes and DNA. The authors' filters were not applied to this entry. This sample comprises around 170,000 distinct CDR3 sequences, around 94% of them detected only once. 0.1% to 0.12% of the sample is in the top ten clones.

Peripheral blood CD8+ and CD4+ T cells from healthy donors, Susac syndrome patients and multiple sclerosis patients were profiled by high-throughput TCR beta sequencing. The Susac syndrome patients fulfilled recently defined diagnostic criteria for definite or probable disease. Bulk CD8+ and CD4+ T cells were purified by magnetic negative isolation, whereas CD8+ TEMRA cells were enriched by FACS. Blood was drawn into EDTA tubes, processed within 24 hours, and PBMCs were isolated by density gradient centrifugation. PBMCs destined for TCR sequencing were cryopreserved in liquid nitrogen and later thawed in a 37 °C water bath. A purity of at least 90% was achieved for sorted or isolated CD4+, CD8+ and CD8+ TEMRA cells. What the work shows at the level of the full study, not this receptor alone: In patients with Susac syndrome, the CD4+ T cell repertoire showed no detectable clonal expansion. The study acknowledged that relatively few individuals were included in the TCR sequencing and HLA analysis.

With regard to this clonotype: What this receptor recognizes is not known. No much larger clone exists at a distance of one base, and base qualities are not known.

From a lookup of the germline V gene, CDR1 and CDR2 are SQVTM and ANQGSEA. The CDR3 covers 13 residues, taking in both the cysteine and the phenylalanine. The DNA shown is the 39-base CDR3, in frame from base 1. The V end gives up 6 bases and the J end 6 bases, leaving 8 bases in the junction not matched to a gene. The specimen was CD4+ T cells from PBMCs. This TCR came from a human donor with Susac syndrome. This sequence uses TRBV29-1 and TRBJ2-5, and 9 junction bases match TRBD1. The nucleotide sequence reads TGCAGCGTGGTGGACAGGGGACCTAAGACCCAGTACTTC. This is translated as CSVVDRGPKTQYF.